The T cell receptor beta chain under discussion was sequenced for a study of blood T cell repertoires in COVID-19. Per the original methods: Cell counts per sample came from amplifying reference gene primers. Assay used: immunoSEQ multiplex PCR; TCRdb lists only in-frame clones, some missing. That table furnishes V, J and clone size, whereas the DNA furnished D and trimming. In the table there are 280,000 or so clones, about 80% of which are singletons. Concerning this clone itself: Other DNA sequences from this sample encode an identical CDR3 as well.

This CDR3 region has 11 residues. Trimming took 6 bases from V and 4 from J, leaving 7 bases between them. Germline values: CDR1 MDHEN, CDR2 SYDVKM. Sequencing used peripheral blood. This sequence was found in a woman aged 45-65 years who had recovered from COVID-19. This sequence joins TRBV28 and TRBJ2-7, with D hard to call. This chain's CDR3 is CASSLRYEQYF. The CDR3 DNA reads as TGTGCCAGCAGCCTAAGATACGAGCAGTACTTC.